What follows is one T cell receptor (beta chain) and its context. The clone's antigen remains unknown. Per-base quality was not reported, and no clone a single base away is much larger than it. Genomic DNA was isolated from the sorted cells so that the TCRbeta CDR3 region could be sequenced. TCRbeta CDR3 regions were sequenced using the immunoSEQ Assay. TCRdb stores this immuneACCESS table with in-frame sequences only. Part of the clones is absent; in the studies checked, under half of the shortfall reflects unresolved V genes, and no reason is known for the rest. The sample yields some 37,000 clones; roughly 90% were counted once. The ten largest clones represent about 4% of the sample. The trial excluded patients who had a history of autoimmune disease or were on systemic immunosuppression. Peripheral blood for TCR sequencing was collected from all dose cohorts at baseline, on cycle 4 day 1, and on cycle 7 day 1. The samples were taken from a phase I, first-in-human, multicenter, open-label dose-escalation trial of ivuxolimab. Adults with locally advanced or metastatic head and neck squamous cell, hepatocellular, melanoma or renal cell carcinoma were enrolled in the trial. Before TCR sequencing, CD4+ and CD8+ T cells were separately sorted from peripheral blood.

This entry belongs to a study of OX40 agonist ivuxolimab in advanced cancers. Regarding the study in general: The costimulatory receptor OX40 (CD134) was targeted by ivuxolimab, a fully human IgG2 agonistic monoclonal antibody. The paper covers the monotherapy dose-escalation part of the phase I ivuxolimab trial, which included N of about 50 patients. Of the 50 or so patients in dose escalation, 19 had hepatocellular carcinoma, some 15 had melanoma, 9 had renal cell carcinoma and 9 had head and neck cancer. Peripheral TCRbeta sequencing aimed to test whether ivuxolimab altered TCR sequence diversity and caused clonal T-cell expansion. Intravenous ivuxolimab was administered to patients every 2 weeks at six dose levels: 0.01, 0.1, 0.3, 1.5, 3 and 10 mg/kg. In the dose-escalation cohort, around four fifths of patients were male, and the mean age was approximately 55 years, with a range of 23 to 79. Partial responses were achieved by three dose-escalation patients, of whom one had hepatocellular carcinoma and two had cutaneous melanoma. Patients were allowed to have had prior anti-PD-1, anti-PD-L1 or anti-CTLA-4 therapy, and around 37% of the dose-escalation patients had previously received checkpoint inhibitors. Study-wide findings and limitations: Low levels of normalized T-cell clonal expansion were also seen in some patients who did not respond. Clonal expansion of both CD4+ and CD8+ blood T cells was observed from baseline to week 6 at doses 0.1 to 3.0 mg/kg. In the 0.1-3.0 mg/kg groups, partial responders had among the lowest normalized peripheral clonal expansion, particularly in CD8+ T cells. The antigen specificity of the clonally expanded peripheral T cells was not determined. After ivuxolimab, more expanded clones were found on average in CD8+ T cells than in CD4+ T cells.

This receptor was obtained from an adult with an advanced solid tumor such as melanoma, head and neck, liver or kidney cancer. The sequences come from CD4+ or CD8+ T cells sorted from blood, collected in a trial of the OX40 agonist ivuxolimab.

The CDR3 corresponds to CASSQSRGFSYEQYF. The nucleotides read TGCGCCAGCAGCCAATCCAGGGGCTTTAGCTACGAGCAGTACTTC. The chain uses TRBV5-2 and TRBJ2-7; TRBD1 is the table's D call, not checked against the DNA. TRBV5-2 corresponds to a pseudogene. The CDR3 spans 15 residues, from the cysteine through the phenylalanine. This entry keeps only the CDR3 DNA: 45 bases, framed from base 1.